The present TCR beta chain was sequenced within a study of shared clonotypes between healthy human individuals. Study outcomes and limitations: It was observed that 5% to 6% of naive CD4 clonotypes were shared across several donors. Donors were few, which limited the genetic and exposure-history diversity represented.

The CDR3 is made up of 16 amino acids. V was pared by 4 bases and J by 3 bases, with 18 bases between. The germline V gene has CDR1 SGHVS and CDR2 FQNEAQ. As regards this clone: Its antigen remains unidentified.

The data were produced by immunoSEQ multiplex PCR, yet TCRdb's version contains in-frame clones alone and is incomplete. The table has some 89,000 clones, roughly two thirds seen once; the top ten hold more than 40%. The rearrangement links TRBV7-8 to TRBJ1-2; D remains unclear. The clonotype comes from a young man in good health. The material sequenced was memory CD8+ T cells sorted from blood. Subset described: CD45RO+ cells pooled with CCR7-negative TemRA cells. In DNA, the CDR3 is TGTGCCAGCAGCTCAGATGACACCGGGAAAGACTATGGCTACACCTTC. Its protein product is CASSSDDTGKDYGYTF.